This T cell receptor (beta chain) was captured in a study of blood T cell repertoires in COVID-19. Study context: The study drew acute and convalescent COVID-19 samples from the United States, Italy and Spain. Nucleic acid was either cDNA or gDNA, and it came from T cells, B-cell-depleted T cells, or PBMCs.

Original handling: Estimation of nucleated cell counts relied on the amplification of reference gene primers. Profiling relied on immunoSEQ multiplex PCR, and the TCRdb table lists in-frame clones only, not all of them. For V, J and clone size, that table is used; D and trimming come from the DNA. This sample carries 170,000 or so clones, 65% to 90% of them seen once, and the ten largest clones take less than 2%. The germline gives CDR1 SQVTM, CDR2 ANQGSEA. The CDR3 totals 14 residues. The ends were cut back, 0 bases at V and 3 bases at J, with 12 bases in the middle. Sequenced material: peripheral blood. This chain uses TRBV29-1 with TRBJ2-7; a possible D gene is TRBD1 (6 bases). This clonotype was sampled from a human donor in a cohort sampled during active COVID-19. The DNA for the CDR3 is TGCAGCGTTGAAGATACAGGGTCAATCTACGAGCAGTACTTC. It encodes CSVEDTGSIYEQYF.